These 31 T cell receptor beta chains were sequenced from one sample in a study of cytomegalovirus exposure and HLA in healthy donors. Researchers ran the PCR with 60 Vbeta and 13 Jbeta primers. TCRdb's table, derived via immunoSEQ multiplex PCR, lists solely in-frame clones and lacks some. The sample contains about 130,000 clones, roughly 85% of which appear only once. The sequenced material came from PBMCs. These receptors were taken from a man aged 35-49 years in good health and CMV-seropositive.

This rearrangement joins TRBV6-1 to TRBJ1-1; no clear D. The CDR3 is made up of 14 amino acids. Germline CDR1 MNHNS, CDR2 SASEGT. V was clipped by 1 base and J by 1 base, with 7 bases between them. The CDR3 DNA sequence: TGTGCCAGCAGTGAAGGGGCACCGAACACTGAAGCTTTCTTT. It yields the protein CASSEGAPNTEAFF.

The J gene is TRBJ2-7, the V gene TRBV9, with 9 bases identical to TRBD1. The CDR3 sequence is 15 residues long. The germline V gene has CDR1 SGDLS and CDR2 YYNGEE. With 5 bases clipped from V and 6 bases from J, the junction kept 12 bases outside the gene matches. The CDR3 nucleotides read TGTGCCAGCAGTGATAGGACAGGGGAGAGTGGCGAGCAGTACTTC. It encodes CASSDRTGESGEQYF.

The chain carries TRBV18 and TRBJ2-1; 8 nucleotides line up with TRBD1. This CDR3 is 14 amino acids long. CDR1 KGHSH and CDR2 LQKENI come from the germline V gene. Trimming cost V 3 bases and J 8 bases; bases outside gene matches: 6. Here the CDR3 reads CASSPTGARDEQFF. The DNA of the CDR3 is TGTGCCAGCTCACCGACAGGGGCACGCGATGAGCAGTTCTTC. The full variable domain, rest sourced from reference TRBV18 and TRBJ2-1, is NAGVMQNPRHLVRRRGQEARLRCSPMKGHSHVYWYRQLPEEGLKFMVYLQKENIIDESGMPKERFSAEFPKEGPSILRIQQVVRGDSAAYFCASSPTGARDEQFFGPGTRLTVL.

The rearrangement joins TRBV15 to TRBJ1-2; 7 nucleotides match TRBD1. The CDR3 totals 15 residues. CDR1 and CDR2 (germline): LNHNV, YYDKDF (reference sequence). J gave up 4 bases and V 3 bases, and 8 bases lay outside the gene matches. The CDR3 protein is CATSSYRGDAYGYTF. The CDR3 region has the DNA TGTGCCACCAGCAGTTACAGGGGTGATGCCTATGGCTACACCTTC.

The count of this clone is one. This chain links TRBV19 with TRBJ2-1; 10 bases align to TRBD1. Germline CDR1 reads LNHDA; CDR2 reads SQIVND (reference sequence). CDR3 length: 15 residues. The J segment lost 3 bases and the V segment lost 10 bases, leaving 9 bases of the junction unmatched. The CDR3 nucleotides are TGTGCCACTCAATCCGGGACAGGGGACTACAATGAGCAGTTCTTC. This encodes CATQSGTGDYNEQFF.

V and J are TRBV20-1 and TRBJ2-1, with D unclear. Trimming removed 3 bases from V and 9 bases from J, with 6 bases in between. This CDR3 contains 10 residues. Germline CDR1 is DFQATT and CDR2 is SNEGSKA (reference sequence). The CDR3, as DNA: TGCAGTGCTAGTTGGGCTGAGCAGTTCTTC. As protein: CSASWAEQFF.

The genes are TRBV9 and TRBJ2-2; possible D gene TRBD2, 7 bases. Germline CDR1 is SGDLS and CDR2 is YYNGEE. Trimming left V 0 bases short and J 0 bases short, with 15 bases between. CDR3 size: 18 residues. The CDR3 spells CASSVASGGGPNTGELFF. DNA of the CDR3: TGTGCCAGCAGCGTAGCTTCGGGGGGCGGACCGAACACCGGGGAGCTGTTTTTT.

The chain joins TRBV11-3 to TRBJ1-1, with 11 nucleotides matching TRBD1. The CDR3 covers 16 residues. The germline V gene encodes CDR1 SGHNT and CDR2 YENEEA. Losses at the gene ends were 5 bases for V and 1 base for J; bases not matched to a gene: 6. The CDR3 DNA is TGTGCCAGCAGCGAAGGACAGGGGGCATCGAACACTGAAGCTTTCTTT. It is translated as CASSEGQGASNTEAFF.

The J gene is TRBJ2-2, the V gene TRBV5-4; 8 bases fit TRBD2. Germline V gene sequence: CDR1 SGHNT, CDR2 YYREEE (reference sequence). With V trimmed by 4 bases and J by 0 bases, 11 bases remained unmatched. The CDR3 has 18 residues. The CDR3, as DNA: TGTGCCAGCAGCCCACGGGGGCCAGCGGGGGCGAACACCGGGGAGCTGTTTTTT. Protein product: CASSPRGPAGANTGELFF.

This chain joins TRBV7-6 and TRBJ2-5; D unresolved. V lost 2 bases and J lost 5, with 18 bases in between. Germline loops: CDR1 SGHVS, CDR2 FNYEAQ. The CDR3 has 16 residues. Here the CDR3 reads CASSLLGGSSLETQYF. In nucleotides, the CDR3 is TGTGCCAGCAGCTTACTTGGTGGTAGCTCCCTCGAGACCCAGTACTTC.

CDR3 sequence (DNA): TGTGCCAGCTCACCTATCGGAGGGGGCAATCAGCCCCAGCATTTT. Residues: CASSPIGGGNQPQHF. The rearrangement uses TRBV18 and TRBJ1-5, with D perhaps TRBD1 (5 bases). Germline V CDR1 and CDR2: KGHSH, LQKENI. The CDR3 length is 15 residues. With 3 bases removed from V and 2 bases from J, the gap between germline ends came to 11 bases.

The chain recombines TRBV30 with TRBJ1-4; maybe TRBD1 (5 bases). Germline lookup yields CDR1 GTSNPN and CDR2 SVGIG (reference sequence). The length of the CDR3 is 14 residues. Between the trimmed V and J ends, which lost 2 bases and 10 bases, there was a span of 17 bases. The CDR3 nucleotides are TGTGCCTGGAGTCGGGGGGACGTTCGGGGAAAACTGTTTTTT. Residues: CAWSRGDVRGKLFF.

Only one count was recorded for this clone. J is TRBJ2-3 and V is TRBV9, with 7 bases that match TRBD2. V lost 0 bases to trimming and J lost 4 bases; unmatched junction nucleotides: 8. Germline V gene data show CDR1 as SGDLS and CDR2 as YYNGEE. The CDR3 has 16 amino acids. In DNA form, the CDR3 reads TGTGCCAGCAGCGTAGGGACTAGGCGGTCCTCAGATACGCAGTATTTT. Translating gives CASSVGTRRSSDTQYF.

J is TRBJ1-1 and V is TRBV5-1, with 7 positions matching TRBD1. Germline assignment: CDR1 SGHRS and CDR2 YFSETQ. The CDR3 length is 14 residues. V was clipped by 2 bases and J by 5 bases; unmatched bases: 6. In nucleotides, the CDR3 is TGCGCCAGCAGCTTCGACAGGGTCCTGACTGAAGCTTTCTTT. This sequence encodes CASSFDRVLTEAFF. Full variable domain (missing parts from reference TRBV5-1 and TRBJ1-1): KAGVTQTPRYLIKTRGQQVTLSCSPISGHRSVSWYQQTPGQGLQFLFEYFSETQRNKGNFPGRFSGRQFSNSRSEMNVSTLELGDSALYLCASSFDRVLTEAFFGQGTRLTVV.

The rearrangement uses TRBV19 and TRBJ1-1, with D possibly being TRBD1 (5 bases). Trimming shortened V by 2 bases and J by 2 bases, and 9 bases separated the two germline ends. The CDR3 is 14 residues long. Germline V gives CDR1 LNHDA, CDR2 SQIVND (reference sequence). The CDR3 loop reads CASSIPGLNTEAFF. CDR3 DNA: TGTGCCAGTAGTATACCGGGACTAAACACTGAAGCTTTCTTT.

CDR3 in amino acids: CASSRFPLNPRNSSTDTQYF. The CDR3 bases are TGCGCCAGCAGCCGCTTCCCTCTTAATCCACGAAACTCAAGCACAGATACGCAGTATTTT. The chain has TRBV4-1 and TRBJ2-3; D unresolved. Germline CDR1 is MGHRA and CDR2 is YSYEKL. V lost 4 bases, J lost 0 bases, and 26 bases lay in between. The CDR3 has 20 residues.

V gene TRBV21-1 combines with J gene TRBJ1-4. TRBV21-1 is a pseudogene segment. There are 12 residues in the CDR3. As DNA, the CDR3 is TGCGAATACGGACGGGATAATGAAAAACTGTTTTTT. This sequence encodes CEYGRDNEKLFF.

A few counts support this clone. This chain joins TRBV6-1 and TRBJ2-7; the D gene is possibly TRBD1 (5 bases). Germline values: CDR1 MNHNS, CDR2 SASEGT. Trimming pared 9 bases from V and 6 bases from J, leaving 15 bases between. The CDR3 is 12 residues long. CDR3: CASRSGNSEQYF. DNA of the CDR3: TGTGCCAGTCGGTCAGGGAATAGCGAGCAGTACTTC.

The CDR3 DNA is TGTGCCAGTAGCCCCCGGGGGGAGGGGCGTACTTGGCCCATGAGAGAAAACATTCAGTACTTC. It is translated as CASSPRGEGRTWPMRENIQYF. The chain has TRBV19 and TRBJ2-4; TRBD2 agrees at 7 bases. The CDR3 has 21 residues. V lost 6 bases to trimming and J lost 5 bases; unmatched junction nucleotides: 28. Germline assignment: CDR1 LNHDA and CDR2 SQIVND (reference sequence).

The chain has TRBV7-6 and TRBJ1-5; 9 bases are shared with TRBD1. CDR3 length: 15 amino acids. The junction had 7 bases not matched to a gene; V was cut back by 5 bases and J by 5 bases. CDR1 and CDR2 (germline): SGHVS, FNYEAQ. The CDR3 reads CASSPGYRGHQPQHF. In nucleotides, the CDR3 is TGTGCCAGCAGCCCGGGCTACAGGGGGCATCAGCCCCAGCATTTT. Using reference TRBV7-6 and TRBJ1-5 for the parts outside the CDR3, the full variable domain is GAGVSQSPRYKVTKRGQDVALRCDPISGHVSLYWYRQALGQGPEFLTYFNYEAQQDKSGLPNDRFSAERPEGSISTLTIQRTEQRDSAMYRCASSPGYRGHQPQHFGDGTRLSIL.

The chain couples TRBV5-6 to TRBJ2-2; D ambiguous. CDR3 length: 12 residues. The V gene lost 4 bases and the J gene lost 6 bases, with 7 bases spanning the gap. Germline-derived CDR1 and CDR2 are SGHDT and YYEEEE. CDR3 protein: CASSTSAGELFF. DNA for the CDR3: TGTGCCAGCAGCACCAGCGCCGGGGAGCTGTTTTTT.

The chain is built from TRBV5-8 and TRBJ2-7; tentative D call: TRBD2 (5 bases). The CDR3 has 15 residues. Trimming shortened V by 3 bases and J by 1 base, and 14 bases separated the two germline ends. Germline CDR1 is SGHTS and CDR2 is YDEGEE. CDR3 region: CASSSGGRPSYEQYF. CDR3 in DNA: TGTGCCAGCAGCTCTGGAGGCAGGCCTTCCTACGAGCAGTACTTC. Based on the CDR3 plus reference TRBV5-8 and TRBJ2-7, the full variable domain is EAGVTQSPTHLIKTRGQQATLRCSPISGHTSVYWYQQALGLGLQFLLWYDEGEERNRGNFPPRFSGRQFPNYSSELNVNALELEDSALYLCASSSGGRPSYEQYFGPGTRLTVT.

The V gene is TRBV27, the J gene TRBJ1-2; 8 bases are a match to TRBD1. V gave up 2 bases and J gave up 5 bases; unmatched junction bases: 4. Germline V lookup: CDR1 MNHEY, CDR2 SMNVEV (reference sequence). This CDR3 is built from 14 residues. CDR3 in amino acids: CASSLQGAEYGYTF. CDR3 in DNA: TGTGCCAGCAGTTTACAGGGGGCGGAGTATGGCTACACCTTC.

The V call is TRBV9, the J call TRBJ2-7; 8 bases line up with TRBD1. After removal of 3 bases from V and 0 bases from J, the junction contained 5 bases not matched to a gene. Looked up from germline, CDR1 is SGDLS and CDR2 is YYNGEE. CDR3 length: 15 amino acids. In DNA form, the CDR3 reads TGTGCCAGCAGCGGATCCGGGACAGGCTCCTACGAGCAGTACTTC. Its translation is CASSGSGTGSYEQYF.

The J gene is TRBJ2-3, the V gene TRBV15, with D maybe TRBD1 (6 bases). CDR1 is LNHNV, CDR2 YYDKDF, per germline (reference sequence). Trimming left V 7 bases short and J 5 bases short, with 25 bases between. The CDR3 runs to 17 residues. The CDR3 here is CATTGVISGPWEDTQYF. CDR3 DNA: TGTGCCACCACAGGGGTTATAAGCGGCCCTTGGGAAGATACGCAGTATTTT.

The chain combines TRBV20-1 with TRBJ1-2; D unresolved. Germline assignment: CDR1 DFQATT and CDR2 SNEGSKA (reference sequence). This CDR3 region has 10 residues. CDR3 coding DNA: TGCACTCCCCCCGGGTATGGCTACACCTTC. This translates into CTPPGYGYTF.

The chain is built from TRBV7-8 and TRBJ2-2; TRBD1 might be the D (5 bases). CDR3 length equals 19 residues. Germline CDR1 and CDR2: SGHVS and FQNEAQ. Between the trimmed V and J ends, which lost 2 bases and 2 bases, there was a span of 21 bases. The CDR3 reads CASSLLAARVSLNTGELFF. Here the CDR3 DNA reads TGTGCCAGCAGCTTATTAGCTGCCAGGGTATCGTTAAACACCGGGGAGCTGTTTTTT.

V and J are TRBV6-5 and TRBJ1-5; 8 bases fit TRBD1. The CDR3 length is 14 residues. CDR1 is MNHEY, CDR2 SVGAGI, per germline. With 6 bases clipped from V and 7 bases from J, the junction kept 8 bases outside the gene matches. CDR3 region: CASSDSGGRQPQHF. Written as DNA, the CDR3 is TGTGCCAGCAGCGATTCAGGGGGCAGGCAGCCCCAGCATTTT.

This clone was detected only a few times. The chain couples TRBV6-1 to TRBJ2-7; possibly TRBD2 for D (5 bases). Germline lookup yields CDR1 MNHNS and CDR2 SASEGT. The CDR3 covers 13 residues. V lost 6 bases and J lost 3, with 12 bases in between. CDR3 loop: CASRPRLFYEQYF. Written as DNA, the CDR3 is TGTGCCAGCAGGCCCCGACTATTCTACGAGCAGTACTTC.

The rearrangement uses TRBV7-9 and TRBJ1-3, with D possibly TRBD1 on 5 matching bases. The CDR3 spans 14 residues. With 2 bases removed from V and 1 base from J, the gap between germline ends came to 6 bases. Per the germline V gene, CDR1 is SEHNR and CDR2 is FQNEAQ (reference sequence). CDR3 DNA sequence: TGTGCCAGCAGCTTACAGGGTTCTGGAAACACCATATATTTT. Protein sequence: CASSLQGSGNTIYF.

The V gene is TRBV6-5, the J gene TRBJ1-1; 8 nucleotides match TRBD1. After removal of 5 bases from V and 2 bases from J, the junction contained 4 bases not matched to a gene. Germline CDR1 MNHEY, CDR2 SVGAGI. The CDR3 contains 14 residues. In DNA form, the CDR3 reads TGTGCCAGCAGTGACAGGGGCGCCAACACTGAAGCTTTCTTT. It encodes CASSDRGANTEAFF.